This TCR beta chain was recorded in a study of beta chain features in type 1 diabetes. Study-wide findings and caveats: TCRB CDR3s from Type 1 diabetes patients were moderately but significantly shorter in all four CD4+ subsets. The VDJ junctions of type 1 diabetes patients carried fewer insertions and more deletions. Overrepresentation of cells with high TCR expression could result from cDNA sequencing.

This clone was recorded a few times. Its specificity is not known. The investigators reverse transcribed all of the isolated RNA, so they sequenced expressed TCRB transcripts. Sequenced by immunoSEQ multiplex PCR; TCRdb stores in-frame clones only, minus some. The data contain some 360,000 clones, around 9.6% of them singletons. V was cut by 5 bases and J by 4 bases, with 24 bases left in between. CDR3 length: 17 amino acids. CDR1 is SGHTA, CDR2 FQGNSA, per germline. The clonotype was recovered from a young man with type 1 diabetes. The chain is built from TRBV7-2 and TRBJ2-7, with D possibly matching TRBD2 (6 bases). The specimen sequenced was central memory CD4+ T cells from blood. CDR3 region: CASSQGLRRTTLYEQYF. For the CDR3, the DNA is TGTGCCAGCAGCCAGGGACTCCGCCGAACAACGCTTTACGAGCAGTACTTC.